The table lists the clone carrying this TCR beta chain with a few counts. Its antigen is unknown. The TCRbeta library was prepared with unique molecular identifiers. TCRdb itself ran the PCR reads through MiXCR, one entry per CDR3 protein. Counted here are hundreds of thousands of distinct CDR3 sequences, around 13% occurring once; the ten biggest clones make up 0.79%. This record comes from a study of T-cell reconstitution after alpha-beta-depleted transplantation in children. The CDR3 length is 18 residues. Per the germline V gene, CDR1 is SGHRS and CDR2 is YFSETQ. With 3 bases clipped from V and 2 bases from J, the junction kept 13 bases outside the gene matches. Whole-study findings and limits: At the one-year point after transplant, T-cell counts and TCRbeta diversity were found to come mostly from T cells that had been newly produced.

The input for sequencing was PBMCs, taken before TCRalphabeta/CD19-depleted stem cell transplant. This chain uses TRBV5-1 with TRBJ2-5, with TRBD2 matching over 10 bases. This TCR derives from a girl aged 2 to 9 with congenital amegakaryocytic thrombocytopenia, due to receive a stem cell transplant. The CDR3 DNA follows: TGCGCCAGCAGCTCAGGGGGTGGAGGACTAGCGGAGCAAGAGACCCAGTACTTC. Residues: CASSSGGGGLAEQETQYF.